Following are 25 T cell receptor beta chains from one sample sequenced in a study of cytomegalovirus exposure and HLA in healthy donors. 13 Jbeta primers and 60 Vbeta primers were used for the PCR. Clones were read by immunoSEQ multiplex PCR, and TCRdb kept only the in-frame ones, dropping some. Of 150,000 to 200,000 clones detected, approximately 85% appear once; the ten largest clones hold more than 4%. Sequencing input: PBMCs. The source of these receptors is a girl aged 5-17 years in good health and CMV-seropositive.

The V and J genes are TRBV15 and TRBJ1-2, with D perhaps TRBD1 (5 bases). This CDR3 is built from 13 residues. Trimming took 4 bases from V and 8 from J, leaving 14 bases between them. The germline V gene has CDR1 LNHNV and CDR2 YYDKDF (reference sequence). The CDR3 region is CATSNLGEEGYTF. CDR3 bases: TGTGCCACCAGCAATCTAGGGGAGGAAGGCTACACCTTC.

The chain recombines TRBV9 with TRBJ1-4, with TRBD1 matching over 8 bases. After removal of 4 bases from V and 6 bases from J, the junction contained 8 bases not matched to a gene. CDR1 and CDR2 from the germline V gene are SGDLS and YYNGEE. The CDR3 is 15 amino acids. The DNA of the CDR3 is TGTGCCAGCAGCCCGGAGGGACAGGAAGATGAAAAACTGTTTTTT. Amino acids: CASSPEGQEDEKLFF. Combining the CDR3 with reference TRBV9 and TRBJ1-4 gives the whole variable domain DSGVTQTPKHLITATGQRVTLRCSPRSGDLSVYWYQQSLDQGLQFLIQYYNGEERAKGNILERFSAQQFPDLHSELNLSSLELGDSALYFCASSPEGQEDEKLFFGSGTQLSVL.

V gene TRBV4-1 combines with J gene TRBJ1-2; possible D gene TRBD1, 5 bases. Germline V gives CDR1 MGHRA, CDR2 YSYEKL. The CDR3 length is 16 residues. V was shortened by 4 bases and J by 4 bases, with 19 bases between the two germline ends. CDR3 loop: CASSPPEPTGFYGYTF. The CDR3, as DNA: TGCGCCAGCAGCCCCCCTGAGCCAACAGGATTCTATGGCTACACCTTC.

This clone has a single count. The rearrangement joins TRBV11-2 to TRBJ1-1; D unresolved. Germline CDR1 and CDR2: SGHAT and FQNNGV. V was shortened by 3 bases and J by 5 bases, with 13 bases between the two germline ends. This CDR3 has 14 amino acids. Here the CDR3 reads CASSFRLSLTEAFF. For the CDR3, the DNA is TGTGCCAGCAGCTTCCGACTGTCTTTAACTGAAGCTTTCTTT. Full variable domain (outside the CDR3, taken from reference TRBV11-2 and TRBJ1-1): EAGVAQSPRYKIIEKRQSVAFWCNPISGHATLYWYQQILGQGPKLLIQFQNNGVVDDSQLPKDRFSAERLKGVDSTLKIQPAKLEDSAVYLCASSFRLSLTEAFFGQGTRLTVV.

A note on this clone: One junction end does not reproduce the germline sequence, and a read error may be involved. V usage is TRBV7-7 and J usage is TRBJ2-3; 12 positions agree with TRBD2. CDR3 length: 17 amino acids. Germline lookup yields CDR1 SSHAT and CDR2 FNYEAQ (reference sequence). The CDR3 reads CASSLGRLAGGTDTQYF. DNA of the CDR3: TGTGCTAGCAGCTTAGGAAGACTAGCGGGGGGCACAGATACGCAGTATTTT.

The chain links TRBV2 to TRBJ1-3; the D gene is possibly TRBD1 (6 bases). This CDR3 comprises 15 residues. With 4 bases removed from V and 3 bases from J, the gap between germline ends came to 13 bases. Germline-derived CDR1 and CDR2 are SNHLY and FYNNEI. The CDR3, as DNA: TGTGCCAGCAGTGTCGCAGGGGAGGGTGGAAACACCATATATTTT. Protein product: CASSVAGEGGNTIYF.

In this sample, this clone turned up a few times. This chain connects TRBV15 to TRBJ2-7, with TRBD2 matching 7 bases. The V gene's germline CDR1 is LNHNV and CDR2 YYDKDF (reference sequence). V trimming: 4 bases; J trimming: 0 bases; junction bases outside the gene matches: 3. CDR3 length equals 14 residues. CDR3 DNA: TGTGCCACCAGCAATTCGGGGGGCTCCTACGAGCAGTACTTC. As protein: CATSNSGGSYEQYF.

The chain uses TRBV6-1 and TRBJ2-1; a weak D match, TRBD2 (6 bases). Germline loops: CDR1 MNHNS, CDR2 SASEGT. Deletions cut 6 bases from V and 0 bases from J, with 12 bases between. The CDR3 is 15 amino acids. The CDR3 here is CASRAGSSSYNEQFF. The CDR3 DNA sequence: TGTGCCAGCAGGGCGGGGTCTAGCTCCTACAATGAGCAGTTCTTC.

The chain joins TRBV27 to TRBJ1-4; D is possibly TRBD1 (5 bases). The germline V gene has CDR1 MNHEY and CDR2 SMNVEV (reference sequence). This CDR3 is built from 14 residues. V was trimmed by 2 bases and J by 4 bases, leaving 8 bases between them. CDR3: CASSLAGNNEKLFF. CDR3 nucleotide sequence: TGTGCCAGCAGTTTAGCAGGGAATAATGAAAAACTGTTTTTT.

The chain has TRBV7-9 and TRBJ2-2; 7 nucleotides align to TRBD1. CDR1 is SEHNR, CDR2 FQNEAQ, per germline (reference sequence). This CDR3 has 16 amino acids. After removal of 6 bases from V and 3 bases from J, the junction contained 10 bases not matched to a gene. CDR3 sequence: CASRNLGGVDTGELFF. The CDR3 DNA reads TGTGCCAGCAGGAACTTAGGGGGCGTTGACACCGGGGAGCTGTTTTTT. Based on the CDR3 plus reference TRBV7-9 and TRBJ2-2, the full variable domain is DTGVSQNPRHKITKRGQNVTFRCDPISEHNRLYWYRQTLGQGPEFLTYFQNEAQLEKSRLLSDRFSAERPKGSFSTLEIQRTEQGDSAMYLCASRNLGGVDTGELFFGEGSRLTVL.

The chain links TRBV10-1 to TRBJ2-3, with TRBD2 identical over 14 bases. V was clipped by 8 bases and J by 3 bases; unmatched bases: 4. Per the germline V gene, CDR1 is WNHNN and CDR2 is SYGVQD (reference sequence). This CDR3 region has 15 residues. CDR3 loop: CASSGLAGGTDTQYF. CDR3 coding DNA: TGCGCCAGCTCTGGACTAGCGGGGGGAACAGATACGCAGTATTTT.

In DNA form, the CDR3 reads TGTGCCAGCTCACTCACAGGTGGGGGCCTCTACGAGCAGTACTTC. This translates into CASSLTGGGLYEQYF. The rearrangement joins TRBV18 to TRBJ2-7; perhaps TRBD1 as D (6 bases). The CDR3 runs to 15 residues. V dropped 4 bases and J dropped 3 bases, with 16 bases sitting between them. CDR1 is KGHSH, CDR2 LQKENI, per germline.

The rearrangement joins TRBV10-3 to TRBJ1-5, with a possible D match to TRBD1 (5 bases). The CDR3 has 17 residues. The ends were cut back, 11 bases at V and 7 bases at J, with 30 bases in the middle. Germline CDR1 and CDR2: ENHRY and SYGVKD. The CDR3: CAGGTKGKGITDQPQHF. CDR3 nucleotides: TGTGCCGGGGGGACTAAGGGGAAGGGCATAACGGACCAGCCCCAGCATTTT.

V and J are TRBV28 and TRBJ1-3; D is undetermined. The V gene lost 4 bases and the J gene lost 0 bases, with 13 bases spanning the gap. The length of the CDR3 is 16 residues. The germline CDR1 and CDR2 sequences are MDHEN and SYDVKM. Here the CDR3 DNA reads TGTGCCAGCAGTTCGTTGCGCGGACTCTCTGGAAACACCATATATTTT. Its translation is CASSSLRGLSGNTIYF.

The V and J genes are TRBV7-8 and TRBJ1-1; possibly TRBD1 for D (6 bases). Germline V gene data show CDR1 as SGHVS and CDR2 as FQNEAQ. The CDR3 contains 14 residues. Trimming removed 5 bases from V and 4 bases from J, with 14 bases in between. CDR3 region: CASSGRGGGTEAFF. CDR3 sequence (DNA): TGTGCCAGCAGCGGCAGGGGTGGCGGCACTGAAGCTTTCTTT.

The J gene is TRBJ1-1, the V gene TRBV19; weak D call: TRBD1 (5 bases). This CDR3 is 15 amino acids long. The V gene lost 7 bases and the J gene lost 3 bases, with 18 bases spanning the gap. Germline V lookup: CDR1 LNHDA, CDR2 SQIVND (reference sequence). This chain's CDR3 is CASISRLREDTEAFF. In DNA form, the CDR3 reads TGTGCCAGTATCTCCCGTCTCAGGGAGGACACTGAAGCTTTCTTT.

This clone was seen a few times. The CDR3 is CASSLGDQPQHF. CDR3 nucleotides: TGTGCCAGCAGCTTAGGGGATCAGCCCCAGCATTTT. The V call is TRBV5-6, the J call TRBJ1-5, with D possibly matching TRBD1 (5 bases). This CDR3 contains 12 residues. Between the trimmed V and J ends, which lost 2 bases and 5 bases, there was a span of 5 bases. The germline V gene has CDR1 SGHDT and CDR2 YYEEEE. The full variable domain, with the rest looked up from reference TRBV5-6 and TRBJ1-5, is DAGVTQSPTHLIKTRGQQVTLRCSPKSGHDTVSWYQQALGQGPQFIFQYYEEEERQRGNFPDRFSGHQFPNYSSELNVNALLLGDSALYLCASSLGDQPQHFGDGTRLSIL.

The chain couples TRBV7-2 to TRBJ1-2; no clear D. The V gene lost 1 base and the J gene lost 6 bases, with 12 bases spanning the gap. Germline CDR1 is SGHTA and CDR2 is FQGNSA. This CDR3 contains 14 residues. CDR3 sequence: CASSLVPTTDGYTF. The CDR3 DNA is TGTGCCAGCAGCTTAGTCCCGACAACGGATGGCTACACCTTC. The variable domain in full, with the rest retrieved from reference TRBV7-2 and TRBJ1-2, is GAGVSQSPSNKVTEKGKDVELRCDPISGHTALYWYRQSLGQGLEFLIYFQGNSAPDKSGLPSDRFSAERTGGSVSTLTIQRTQQEDSAVYLCASSLVPTTDGYTFGSGTRLTVV.

This rearrangement joins TRBV13 to TRBJ2-1, with 7 bases lining up with TRBD1. This CDR3 has 15 residues. J was trimmed by 4 bases and V by 5 bases; bases with no gene match: 8. CDR1 PRHDT and CDR2 FYEKMQ come from the germline V gene (reference sequence). The CDR3 sequence: CASSPTGDIYNEQFF. DNA of the CDR3: TGTGCCAGCAGCCCCACAGGGGACATATACAATGAGCAGTTCTTC.

V gene TRBV27 combines with J gene TRBJ1-1; possible D gene TRBD1, 5 bases. CDR1 is MNHEY and CDR2 is SMNVEV in the germline V gene (reference sequence). Trimming pared 8 bases from V and 4 bases from J, leaving 11 bases between. This CDR3 has 12 residues. Written as DNA, the CDR3 is TGTGCCAGCCTTGGGAGGGGCACTGAAGCTTTCTTT. Translation gives CASLGRGTEAFF.

The rearrangement links TRBV6-1 to TRBJ1-2; possible D gene TRBD1, 5 bases. The V end lost 2 bases, the J end lost 8 bases, and 18 bases lay between the germline ends. The CDR3 has 15 residues. Germline loops: CDR1 MNHNS, CDR2 SASEGT. The CDR3 bases are TGTGCCAGCAGTGAATTAATGGGGGGAGGTGAGGGCTACACCTTC. It encodes CASSELMGGGEGYTF.

In this sample, this clone turned up once. The chain is built from TRBV5-1 and TRBJ1-1, with D unresolved. Germline values: CDR1 SGHRS, CDR2 YFSETQ. V lost 3 bases to trimming and J lost 4 bases, with 10 bases between them. This CDR3 contains 13 residues. DNA for the CDR3: TGCGCCAGCAGCTATGACGGGAGCACTGAAGCTTTCTTT. Translated: CASSYDGSTEAFF.

The chain carries TRBV4-1 and TRBJ1-2; D might be TRBD1 (5 bases). The CDR3 has 15 residues. With 0 bases removed from V and 6 bases from J, the gap between germline ends came to 14 bases. Germline V gene lookup returns CDR1 MGHRA and CDR2 YSYEKL. CDR3 in amino acids: CASSQEGAGLNGYTF. DNA for the CDR3: TGCGCCAGCAGCCAAGAAGGGGCGGGGCTGAATGGCTACACCTTC.

J is TRBJ2-1 and V is TRBV15; no definite D call. Germline values: CDR1 LNHNV, CDR2 YYDKDF (reference sequence). V was trimmed by 5 bases and J by 9 bases, leaving 17 bases between them. The CDR3 covers 14 residues. In nucleotides, the CDR3 is TGTGCCACCAGCGACCTAAGTTCAAGCGCTGAGCAGTTCTTC. This codes for CATSDLSSSAEQFF.

This clone appeared a single time. The same CDR3 arises from other DNA sequences in this sample as well. The J gene is TRBJ1-1, the V gene TRBV19; no firm D call. The ends were cut back, 3 bases at V and 0 bases at J, with 5 bases in the middle. This CDR3 contains 13 residues. CDR1 and CDR2 (germline): LNHDA, SQIVND (reference sequence). Here the CDR3 DNA reads TGTGCCAGTAGTATCGGGGTGAACACTGAAGCTTTCTTT. Residues: CASSIGVNTEAFF.